This entry lists 29 T cell receptor beta chains sequenced from one sample in a study of cytomegalovirus exposure and HLA in healthy donors. The PCR used 60 Vbeta and 13 Jbeta primers. Assay: immunoSEQ multiplex PCR; the TCRdb copy retains only in-frame clones and omits some. This sample has 160,000 or so clones, with approximately 84% found just once. Sequencing input: PBMCs. The receptor source for this set is a young man in good health and CMV-seronegative.

The chain combines TRBV6-5 with TRBJ2-5, with 11 bases that match TRBD1. The last part of the DNA fits TRBJ2-7 better; the J call may be wrong. Germline V gene sequence: CDR1 MNHEY, CDR2 SVGAGI. This CDR3 contains 15 residues. CDR3 nucleotides: TGTGCCAGCAGGAACTCCGGGACAGGGGGTTACGAGCAGTACTTC. Translated, it gives CASRNSGTGGYEQYF.

This clone has just one count. The gene calls are TRBV11-2 and TRBJ2-2; D perhaps matches TRBD1 (5 bases). The CDR3 has 16 amino acids. Germline-derived CDR1 and CDR2 are SGHAT and FQNNGV. V shed 2 bases and J shed 4 bases, with 14 bases lying between them. Here the CDR3 reads CASSLIIGQPTGELFF. CDR3 DNA: TGTGCCAGCAGCTTAATTATTGGACAACCCACCGGGGAGCTGTTTTTT.

The rearrangement uses TRBV19 and TRBJ2-2; perhaps TRBD2 as D (5 bases). The V and J ends lost 2 bases and 6 bases respectively, with 7 bases between them. The CDR3 spans 13 residues. Germline V gene lookup returns CDR1 LNHDA and CDR2 SQIVND (reference sequence). The DNA of the CDR3 is TGTGCCAGTAGTATAACGGGGTCCGGGGAGCTGTTTTTT. Translated: CASSITGSGELFF.

The chain is built from TRBV30 and TRBJ2-1, with 14 bases aligning to TRBD2. This CDR3 contains 16 residues. The V gene end was trimmed by 4 bases and the J gene end by 9 bases; junction bases not matched to a gene: 11. Germline values: CDR1 GTSNPN, CDR2 SVGIG (reference sequence). CDR3 in amino acids: CAWKWGLAGELGEQFF. The CDR3 bases are TGTGCCTGGAAATGGGGACTAGCGGGAGAACTCGGTGAGCAGTTCTTC.

This rearrangement joins TRBV28 to TRBJ1-5; 7 bases line up with TRBD1. The CDR3 is made up of 16 amino acids. The V segment lost 5 bases and the J segment 0 bases; nucleotides outside the gene matches: 7. Germline CDR1 is MDHEN and CDR2 is SYDVKM. CDR3 in DNA: TGTGCCAGCAGTCCAGACAGGGAAGATAGCAATCAGCCCCAGCATTTT. It encodes CASSPDREDSNQPQHF.

The J gene is TRBJ1-5, the V gene TRBV5-6; TRBD1 aligns across 8 bases. The CDR3 totals 14 residues. From germline, CDR1 is SGHDT and CDR2 YYEEEE. The ends lost 4 bases at V and 9 bases at J; junction bases unmatched: 9. The CDR3 spells CASSLGQGAGPQHF. As DNA, the CDR3 is TGTGCCAGCAGCCTAGGACAGGGCGCGGGGCCCCAGCATTTT.

This chain connects TRBV4-2 to TRBJ2-5; tentatively, D is TRBD2 (6 bases). V was clipped by 0 bases and J by 4 bases, with 21 bases between them. CDR1 is LGHNA, CDR2 YNFKEQ, per germline. The CDR3 length is 18 residues. The CDR3 region has the DNA TGTGCCAGCAGCCAAGATACCAGCCGGAGGGCACAGTCAGAGACCCAGTACTTC. It yields the protein CASSQDTSRRAQSETQYF.

CDR3 nucleotide sequence: TGTGCAAGTCGCTTAGTCGTGGTTCCCAAGCACCTCCCGCGGGCCATCGGTAACACAGATACGCAGTATTTT. Its protein product is CASRLVVVPKHLPRAIGNTDTQYF. The V gene is TRBV12-2, the J gene TRBJ2-3; the DNA was not compared with TRBD2, the D call given in the table. TRBV12-2 is reported as a pseudogene. This CDR3 is 24 amino acids long.

This chain uses TRBV19 with TRBJ1-1, with TRBD1 as a possible D gene (6 bases). V was clipped by 4 bases and J by 1 base, with 16 bases between them. Germline V gene data show CDR1 as LNHDA and CDR2 as SQIVND (reference sequence). CDR3 length: 16 amino acids. The CDR3, as DNA: TGTGCCAGTAGTACCCAACGGGGGGGGGCGAACACTGAAGCTTTCTTT. Protein sequence: CASSTQRGGANTEAFF.

The V and J genes are TRBV10-2 and TRBJ1-1; 8 bases match TRBD1. In germline, CDR1 is WSHSY, CDR2 SAAADI. CDR3 length equals 17 residues. Unmatched junction bases numbered 22, after V lost 5 bases and J lost 11 bases. The CDR3 sequence: CASSRVGSGQGLGSAFF. The CDR3 DNA is TGCGCCAGCAGTCGAGTAGGGAGCGGACAGGGTTTGGGTAGCGCTTTCTTT.

This sequence joins TRBV9 and TRBJ1-5; D remains unclear. From germline, CDR1 is SGDLS and CDR2 YYNGEE. The CDR3 totals 10 residues. V was cut by 3 bases and J by 10 bases, with 5 bases left in between. CDR3 in DNA: TGTGCCAGCAGCGCCTACCCCCAGCATTTT. This translates into CASSAYPQHF. The full variable domain, in which reference TRBV9 and TRBJ1-5 provide the parts outside the CDR3, is DSGVTQTPKHLITATGQRVTLRCSPRSGDLSVYWYQQSLDQGLQFLIQYYNGEERAKGNILERFSAQQFPDLHSELNLSSLELGDSALYFCASSAYPQHFGDGTRLSIL.

The rearrangement joins TRBV7-2 to TRBJ2-7; TRBD2 matches at 14 bases. The CDR3 length is 16 residues. From germline, CDR1 is SGHTA and CDR2 FQGNSA. V gave up 5 bases and J gave up 5 bases; unmatched junction bases: 8. In nucleotides, the CDR3 is TGTGCCAGCAGCCTAGAGGGACTAGCGGGAGCCCACGAGCAGTACTTC. This sequence encodes CASSLEGLAGAHEQYF.

This chain connects TRBV6-5 to TRBJ1-5; TRBD1 is a possible D gene (5 bases). The ends were cut back, 6 bases at V and 3 bases at J, with 15 bases in the middle. The germline V gene encodes CDR1 MNHEY and CDR2 SVGAGI. This CDR3 comprises 15 residues. CDR3 in amino acids: CASSPLDRPNQPQHF. The CDR3 bases are TGTGCCAGCAGCCCCCTAGACAGACCCAATCAGCCCCAGCATTTT.

Turning to this clone: The same CDR3 arises from other DNA sequences in this sample as well. This chain connects TRBV14 to TRBJ2-6, with D tentatively TRBD1 (6 bases). Deletions cut 2 bases from V and 1 base from J, with 9 bases between. Looked up from germline, CDR1 is SGHDN and CDR2 is FVKESK. CDR3 length equals 16 residues. CDR3 region: CASSQYRGSGANVLTF. The CDR3, as DNA: TGTGCCAGCAGCCAATATAGGGGGTCTGGGGCCAACGTCCTGACTTTC.

The gene calls are TRBV19 and TRBJ1-4; D is possibly TRBD1 (6 bases). Germline V gene data show CDR1 as LNHDA and CDR2 as SQIVND (reference sequence). This CDR3 region has 15 residues. Trimming removed 4 bases from V and 7 bases from J, with 16 bases in between. CDR3 in amino acids: CASSTQTGRGEKLFF. The CDR3 nucleotides read TGTGCCAGTAGTACACAAACAGGGAGGGGTGAAAAACTGTTTTTT.

This sequence joins TRBV18 and TRBJ2-1, with D possibly being TRBD2 (6 bases). In germline, CDR1 is KGHSH, CDR2 LQKENI. V was shortened by 8 bases and J by 1 base, with 15 bases between the two germline ends. The CDR3 runs 15 residues. The CDR3 nucleotides are TGTGCCAGCACTTCGCGGAGGGAATCCTACAATGAGCAGTTCTTC. Translated, it gives CASTSRRESYNEQFF.

The chain joins TRBV28 to TRBJ1-4; 8 positions match TRBD1. The CDR3 is 15 amino acids. After removal of 4 bases from V and 8 bases from J, the junction contained 9 bases not matched to a gene. Germline lookup yields CDR1 MDHEN and CDR2 SYDVKM. The CDR3 nucleotides read TGTGCCAGCAGTTCATATCAGGGGGCGCGGGAAAAACTGTTTTTT. It specifies CASSSYQGAREKLFF.

The J gene is TRBJ1-2, the V gene TRBV19; the match to TRBD1 covers 9 bases. The CDR3 has 14 amino acids. CDR1 LNHDA and CDR2 SQIVND come from the germline V gene (reference sequence). J gave up 0 bases and V 11 bases, and 7 bases lay outside the gene matches. The CDR3 is CAAKGTGPNYGYTF. DNA for the CDR3: TGTGCCGCCAAAGGGACAGGGCCTAACTATGGCTACACCTTC. The complete variable domain, with remaining parts taken from reference TRBV19 and TRBJ1-2, reads DGGITQSPKYLFRKEGQNVTLSCEQNLNHDAMYWYRQDPGQGLRLIYYSQIVNDFQKGDIAEGYSVSREKKESFPLTVTSAQKNPTAFYLCAAKGTGPNYGYTFGSGTRLTVV.

The table lists this clone with a few counts. The chain employs TRBV11-2 and TRBJ2-4; 9 nucleotides align to TRBD2. There are 15 residues in the CDR3. Germline values: CDR1 SGHAT, CDR2 FQNNGV. With 4 bases clipped from V and 6 bases from J, the junction kept 7 bases outside the gene matches. The CDR3 DNA reads TGTGCCAGCAGCTCAATAGCGGGAGTTGGAAACATTCAGTACTTC. Protein: CASSSIAGVGNIQYF.

V and J are TRBV28 and TRBJ1-1; no definite D call. CDR1 and CDR2 from the germline V gene are MDHEN and SYDVKM. This CDR3 is 12 amino acids long. Trimming cost V 1 base and J 8 bases, with 8 bases left between them. The CDR3 bases are TGTGCCAGCAGTTTATTAGAGGCCGAAGCTTTCTTT. This translates into CASSLLEAEAFF.

The gene calls are TRBV7-9 and TRBJ2-7, with 9 bases lining up with TRBD2. Looked up from germline, CDR1 is SEHNR and CDR2 is FQNEAQ (reference sequence). This CDR3 has 14 amino acids. The trim removed 5 bases at V and 4 bases at J, leaving 6 bases unmatched. The CDR3 loop is CASSLASGVYEQYF. For the CDR3, the DNA is TGTGCCAGCAGCCTGGCTAGCGGGGTATACGAGCAGTACTTC.

V gene TRBV14 combines with J gene TRBJ2-5; TRBD2 agrees at 10 bases. The J call may not be correct, given that the DNA end is closer to TRBJ2-7. Germline CDR1 and CDR2: SGHDN and FVKESK. This CDR3 is built from 20 residues. For the CDR3, the DNA is TGTGCCAGCAGCCAAGATTGGGCAGGCGGCGGACTAGCGGACCCCTACGAGCAGTACTTC. This encodes CASSQDWAGGGLADPYEQYF.

This rearrangement joins TRBV9 to TRBJ1-6; 7 bases map to TRBD1. The V gene's germline CDR1 is SGDLS and CDR2 YYNGEE. V lost 3 bases to trimming and J lost 10 bases; unmatched junction nucleotides: 10. This CDR3 region has 15 residues. The CDR3 is CASSDGGQPISPLHF. CDR3 coding DNA: TGTGCCAGCAGCGATGGGGGACAGCCTATATCACCCCTCCACTTT.

This chain connects TRBV6-1 to TRBJ2-5; 7 nucleotides agree with TRBD1. The V gene end was trimmed by 8 bases and the J gene end by 3 bases; junction bases not matched to a gene: 9. This CDR3 is 14 amino acids long. Germline V gene sequence: CDR1 MNHNS, CDR2 SASEGT. CDR3: CASSAGTAEETQYF. CDR3 coding DNA: TGTGCCAGCTCGGCCGGGACAGCAGAAGAGACCCAGTACTTC.

The rearrangement joins TRBV19 to TRBJ2-4; D gene unclear. This CDR3 spans 15 amino acids. Germline V gene sequence: CDR1 LNHDA, CDR2 SQIVND (reference sequence). V was cut by 0 bases and J by 0 bases, with 6 bases left in between. The CDR3 DNA reads TGTGCCAGTAGTATAGACAGTTTAGCCAAAAACATTCAGTACTTC. It specifies CASSIDSLAKNIQYF.

The chain recombines TRBV18 with TRBJ2-1; 7 bases line up with TRBD1. Germline trimming cut 3 bases from V and 5 bases from J; bases unmatched to any gene: 1. Looked up from germline, CDR1 is KGHSH and CDR2 is LQKENI. The CDR3 consists of 13 residues. This CDR3 reads CASSPGTDNEQFF. CDR3 nucleotides: TGTGCCAGCTCACCCGGGACAGACAATGAGCAGTTCTTC.

J is TRBJ1-6 and V is TRBV28; 7 nucleotides match TRBD1. The CDR3 totals 15 residues. V trimming: 5 bases; J trimming: 10 bases; junction bases outside the gene matches: 11. The germline V gene has CDR1 MDHEN and CDR2 SYDVKM. The CDR3 spells CASSARQGLGSPLHF. The CDR3 coding sequence is TGTGCCAGCAGTGCCCGACAGGGCCTTGGATCACCCCTCCACTTT. Combining the CDR3 with reference TRBV28 and TRBJ1-6 gives the whole variable domain DVKVTQSSRYLVKRTGEKVFLECVQDMDHENMFWYRQDPGLGLRLIYFSYDVKMKEKGDIPEGYSVSREKKERFSLILESASTNQTSMYLCASSARQGLGSPLHFGNGTRLTVT.

The chain combines TRBV19 with TRBJ1-3, with unresolved D. V lost 3 bases, J lost 0 bases, and 12 bases lay in between. The CDR3 length is 16 residues. Germline CDR1 and CDR2: LNHDA and SQIVND (reference sequence). The CDR3 sequence is CASSIQPLSSGNTIYF. CDR3 coding DNA: TGTGCCAGTAGTATTCAACCCCTTAGCTCTGGAAACACCATATATTTT. Variable domain in full (rest from reference TRBV19 and TRBJ1-3): DGGITQSPKYLFRKEGQNVTLSCEQNLNHDAMYWYRQDPGQGLRLIYYSQIVNDFQKGDIAEGYSVSREKKESFPLTVTSAQKNPTAFYLCASSIQPLSSGNTIYFGEGSWLTVV.

This chain links TRBV30 with TRBJ2-3, with 7 positions matching TRBD1. Germline V gives CDR1 GTSNPN, CDR2 SVGIG (reference sequence). V shed 5 bases, J shed 4 bases, and the junction held 6 bases outside the gene matches. The CDR3 is 13 amino acids. The CDR3 protein is CAWCEGGADTQYF. DNA of the CDR3: TGTGCCTGGTGCGAAGGGGGCGCAGATACGCAGTATTTT.